This TCR beta chain was sequenced for a study of shared clonotypes between healthy human individuals. Study-wide points: Larger estimated richness was generally recorded for naive subsets relative to memory subsets. When naive CD4 clonotypes were compared across four donors, 5% to 5.5% were shared.

The CDR3 runs to 15 residues. Germline-derived CDR1 and CDR2 are SGHNT and YYREEE (reference sequence). V shed 4 bases and J 1 base; nucleotides not matched to a gene: 5. Remarks on this clone: The target antigen is unknown.

Data came from immunoSEQ multiplex PCR; TCRdb stores just in-frame clones and leaves some out. The sample gives roughly 1.5 million clones, 95% to 99% of which show up once; about 0.42% is in the top ten. The TCR sequence derives from a young man in good health. The sequencing input was naive CD4+ T cells sorted from blood. The subset is: CD45RA+ positively selected. The chain is built from TRBV5-4 and TRBJ2-3, with TRBD2 identical over 8 bases. The CDR3: CASSTPGLGTDTQYF. CDR3 coding DNA: TGTGCCAGCAGCACCCCGGGACTAGGCACAGATACGCAGTATTTT.